This is a list of T cell receptor beta chains from one sample in a study of PD-1 blockade in classical Hodgkin lymphoma. TCRdb's table, derived via immunoSEQ multiplex PCR, lists solely in-frame clones and lacks some. The repertoire consists of tens of thousands of clones, with around 74% occurring once and the leading ten covering approximately 12%. Sequencing used peripheral blood mononuclear cells (PBMCs), obtained before the fourth cycle of nivolumab. These TCRs come from a human donor with classical Hodgkin lymphoma. CDR3s include the opening cysteine and the closing phenylalanine or tryptophan. D genes are given only for firm matches. Clone size is given for some rows only: seen once, a few or many times, or a class if the clone is expanded.

j_gene: TRBJ1-5
d_gene: -
v_gene: TRBV28
abundance: -
CDR3nt: TGTGCCAGCAGTTTCGTTAGCAATCAGCCCCAGCATTTT
CDR3aa: CASSFVSNQPQHF

j_gene: TRBJ2-7
d_gene: -
v_gene: TRBV28
abundance: -
CDR3nt: TGTGCCAGCAACAACCGGGGGTCCCTGCACGTTAAGCAGTACTTC
CDR3aa: CASNNRGSLHVKQYF

j_gene: TRBJ2-3
d_gene: -
v_gene: TRBV5-6
abundance: many
CDR3nt: TGTGCCAGCAGCTTATACACAGATACGCAGTATTTT
CDR3aa: CASSLYTDTQYF

j_gene: TRBJ2-5
d_gene: -
v_gene: TRBV5-5
abundance: -
CDR3nt: TGTGCCAGCAGGACAGGACAAGAGACCCAGTACTTC
CDR3aa: CASRTGQETQYF

j_gene: TRBJ1-5
d_gene: -
v_gene: TRBV28
abundance: once
CDR3nt: TGTGCCAGCAGTTTATCACGGTGGAATCAGCCCCAGCATTTT
CDR3aa: CASSLSRWNQPQHF

j_gene: TRBJ1-1
d_gene: -
v_gene: TRBV18
abundance: many
CDR3nt: TGTGCCAGCTCACGGGGGTTGGTGAACACTGAAGCTTTCTTT
CDR3aa: CASSRGLVNTEAFF

j_gene: TRBJ2-7
d_gene: -
v_gene: TRBV4-1
abundance: -
CDR3nt: TGCGCCAGCAGCTTTCTGTTCGGGACACCTATTTACGAGCAGTACTTC
CDR3aa: CASSFLFGTPIYEQYF

j_gene: TRBJ2-3
d_gene: -
v_gene: TRBV27
abundance: few
CDR3nt: TGTGCCAGCAGTTTATTTAAGGCAGATACGCAGTATTTT
CDR3aa: CASSLFKADTQYF

j_gene: TRBJ1-1
d_gene: -
v_gene: TRBV5-1
abundance: -
CDR3nt: TGCGCCAGCAGTAGACAGGCAGGGGTCTCTGAAGCTTTCTTT
CDR3aa: CASSRQAGVSEAFF

j_gene: TRBJ2-7
d_gene: -
v_gene: TRBV21-1
abundance: -
CDR3nt: TGTGCCAGCAGCGGGACTAGCGGGAGCTCCTACGAGCAGTACTTC
CDR3aa: CASSGTSGSSYEQYF

j_gene: TRBJ1-2
d_gene: -
v_gene: TRBV7-6
abundance: few
CDR3nt: TGTGCCAGCAGCCGGACCTCAGGGGCGCGTTATGGCTACACCTTC
CDR3aa: CASSRTSGARYGYTF

j_gene: TRBJ1-3
d_gene: -
v_gene: TRBV7-9
abundance: -
CDR3nt: TGTGCCAGCAGCCCTTATACAGGGAGCTCTGGAAACACCATATATTTT
CDR3aa: CASSPYTGSSGNTIYF

j_gene: TRBJ2-7
d_gene: -
v_gene: TRBV28
abundance: -
CDR3nt: TGTGCCAGCAGTTTAGGAGACGGACCCTACGAGCAGTACTTC
CDR3aa: CASSLGDGPYEQYF

j_gene: TRBJ1-2
d_gene: TRBD1
v_gene: TRBV9
abundance: -
CDR3nt: TGTGCCAGCAGCGCCCGACAGGGGGCCTATGGCTACACCTTC
CDR3aa: CASSARQGAYGYTF

j_gene: TRBJ1-5
d_gene: -
v_gene: TRBV27
abundance: -
CDR3nt: TGTGCCAGCAGTTTGCGGGACAACAATCAGCCCCAGCATTTT
CDR3aa: CASSLRDNNQPQHF

j_gene: TRBJ1-3
d_gene: -
v_gene: TRBV6-1
abundance: medium-sized
CDR3nt: TGTGCCAGCAGTGACCAAGGAAACACCATATATTTT
CDR3aa: CASSDQGNTIYF

j_gene: TRBJ2-1
d_gene: TRBD1
v_gene: TRBV11-2
abundance: -
CDR3nt: TGTGCCAGCAGCGGCACCGGGACAGGTGAGCAGTTCTTC
CDR3aa: CASSGTGTGEQFF

j_gene: TRBJ1-1
d_gene: -
v_gene: TRBV10-3
abundance: -
CDR3nt: TGTGCCTCGGGTGGAGGAGGCGGGACCACTGAAGCTTTCTTT
CDR3aa: CASGGGGGTTEAFF

j_gene: TRBJ1-1
d_gene: -
v_gene: TRBV11-2
abundance: -
CDR3nt: TGTGCCAGCAGTTATTCATGGGACACTGAAGCTTTCTTT
CDR3aa: CASSYSWDTEAFF

j_gene: TRBJ2-7
d_gene: -
v_gene: TRBV7-6
abundance: many
CDR3nt: TGTGCCAGCAGCCTGACCATACCCGGAGGGGTATACGAGCAGTACTTC
CDR3aa: CASSLTIPGGVYEQYF

j_gene: TRBJ1-5
d_gene: -
v_gene: TRBV6-5
abundance: -
CDR3nt: TGTGCCAGCAGTTCGGGGGATCAGCCCCAGCATTTT
CDR3aa: CASSSGDQPQHF

j_gene: TRBJ1-3
d_gene: -
v_gene: TRBV5-1
abundance: -
CDR3nt: TGCGCCAGCAGCTTGGGCCCGTTCTCTGGAAACACCATATATTTT
CDR3aa: CASSLGPFSGNTIYF

j_gene: TRBJ2-5
d_gene: -
v_gene: TRBV20-1
abundance: few
CDR3nt: TGCAGTGCTAGAGAACGCAGGGCCCAGTACTTC
CDR3aa: CSARERRAQYF

j_gene: TRBJ2-1
d_gene: TRBD2
v_gene: TRBV5-6
abundance: -
CDR3nt: TGTGCCTCTCTCTCGCGCGGCGGGAGTTATGAGCAGTTCTTC
CDR3aa: CASLSRGGSYEQFF

j_gene: TRBJ2-1
d_gene: TRBD2
v_gene: TRBV9
abundance: -
CDR3nt: TGTGCCAGCAGCGATTTCCTAGCGGGCTCCTACAATGAGCAGTTCTTC
CDR3aa: CASSDFLAGSYNEQFF

j_gene: TRBJ1-5
d_gene: -
v_gene: TRBV4-1
abundance: few
CDR3nt: TGCGCCAGCAGCCAAGGGAGAGGGGTAAAACAGCCCCAGCATTTT
CDR3aa: CASSQGRGVKQPQHF

j_gene: TRBJ2-5
d_gene: -
v_gene: TRBV5-6
abundance: few
CDR3nt: TGTGCCAGCAGCCGGCCGGCTGGCTCGGAGCCCCAGTACTTC
CDR3aa: CASSRPAGSEPQYF

j_gene: TRBJ2-7
d_gene: TRBD1
v_gene: TRBV5-8
abundance: -
CDR3nt: TGTGCCAGCAGCTTGGGGCAGGGGGCCTACGAGCAGTACTTC
CDR3aa: CASSLGQGAYEQYF

j_gene: TRBJ2-3
d_gene: TRBD2
v_gene: TRBV7-8
abundance: -
CDR3nt: TGTGCCAGCAGCCGACTAGCGCGAACAGATACGCAGTATTTT
CDR3aa: CASSRLARTDTQYF

j_gene: TRBJ1-2
d_gene: -
v_gene: TRBV27
abundance: -
CDR3nt: TGTGCCAGCAGTGCTCGACTGGGTGGCTACACCTTC
CDR3aa: CASSARLGGYTF

j_gene: TRBJ2-5
d_gene: TRBD2
v_gene: TRBV28
abundance: -
CDR3nt: TGTGCCAGCAGTGTCCCGGGACTAGCGGGAGGGCCGAGGAGAGAGACCCAGTACTTC
CDR3aa: CASSVPGLAGGPRRETQYF

j_gene: TRBJ2-1
d_gene: -
v_gene: TRBV1
abundance: -
CDR3nt: TGCACCAGCAGCCAAGATACGCAGGCTGAGCAGTTCTTC
CDR3aa: CTSSQDTQAEQFF

j_gene: TRBJ2-3
d_gene: -
v_gene: TRBV7-9
abundance: once
CDR3nt: TGTGCCAGCAGCCCTAGGACAAGGGGGGGAGATACGCAGTATTTT
CDR3aa: CASSPRTRGGDTQYF

j_gene: TRBJ2-7
d_gene: TRBD1
v_gene: TRBV7-3
abundance: few
CDR3nt: TGTGCCAGCAGTTTACAGGGGTCGGCCTACGAGCAGTACTTC
CDR3aa: CASSLQGSAYEQYF

j_gene: TRBJ1-2
d_gene: -
v_gene: TRBV19
abundance: -
CDR3nt: TGTGCCAGTAGTGAGGGGTCAGACATCCAAATATATGGCTACACCTTC
CDR3aa: CASSEGSDIQIYGYTF

j_gene: TRBJ2-7
d_gene: TRBD2
v_gene: TRBV7-9
abundance: -
CDR3nt: TGTGCCAGCACTCTAGCGGGAGTTGGGTACGAGCAGTACTTC
CDR3aa: CASTLAGVGYEQYF

j_gene: TRBJ2-7
d_gene: TRBD2
v_gene: TRBV15
abundance: -
CDR3nt: TGTGCCACTAAGAACGCGGGAGGGGTCCACGAGCAGTACTTC
CDR3aa: CATKNAGGVHEQYF

j_gene: TRBJ2-1
d_gene: -
v_gene: TRBV27
abundance: -
CDR3nt: TGTGCCAGCAGTTTATCGATTACAGACGCTTTCTTGAATGAGCAGTTCTTC
CDR3aa: CASSLSITDAFLNEQFF

j_gene: TRBJ2-7
d_gene: -
v_gene: TRBV5-1
abundance: -
CDR3nt: TGCGCCAGCAGCTTGTCTGGGGATAACTACGAGCAGTACTTC
CDR3aa: CASSLSGDNYEQYF

j_gene: TRBJ2-5
d_gene: -
v_gene: TRBV2
abundance: -
CDR3nt: TGTGCCAGCAGTGAAGTGGGCTGGTACGGAGAGACCCAGTACTTC
CDR3aa: CASSEVGWYGETQYF

j_gene: TRBJ2-7
d_gene: TRBD2
v_gene: TRBV6-5
abundance: -
CDR3nt: TGTGCCAGCAGTTACTCTAGCGGGAGCTCCTACGAGCAGTACTTC
CDR3aa: CASSYSSGSSYEQYF

j_gene: TRBJ2-7
d_gene: -
v_gene: TRBV28
abundance: few
CDR3nt: TGTGCCAGCAGTTTCGGGGGTGACTACGAGCAGTACTTC
CDR3aa: CASSFGGDYEQYF

j_gene: TRBJ2-7
d_gene: -
v_gene: TRBV6-1
abundance: -
CDR3nt: TGTGCCAGCAGTGAAGTCGCTAGCCTCGAGCAGTACTTC
CDR3aa: CASSEVASLEQYF

j_gene: TRBJ1-5
d_gene: TRBD1
v_gene: TRBV11-2
abundance: -
CDR3nt: TGTGCCAGCAGCTCGTCCCGGGACAGTTATAGCAATCAGCCCCAGCATTTT
CDR3aa: CASSSSRDSYSNQPQHF

j_gene: TRBJ2-7
d_gene: -
v_gene: TRBV7-2
abundance: -
CDR3nt: TGTGCCAGCAGCTTATGGTCTGGGACCTACGAGCAGTACTTC
CDR3aa: CASSLWSGTYEQYF

j_gene: TRBJ2-7
d_gene: -
v_gene: TRBV11-3
abundance: -
CDR3nt: TGTGCCAGCAGCCACTCCGAGACTATCTACGAGCAGTACTTC
CDR3aa: CASSHSETIYEQYF

j_gene: TRBJ1-1
d_gene: -
v_gene: TRBV7-2
abundance: -
CDR3nt: TGTGCCAGCAGCTTAGGCCCCACACCGAACACTGAAGCTTTCTTT
CDR3aa: CASSLGPTPNTEAFF

j_gene: TRBJ2-1
d_gene: TRBD2
v_gene: TRBV9
abundance: -
CDR3nt: TGTGCCAGCAGCGTAGGTAGCGGGAGTGTCTCTTACAATGAGCAGTTCTTC
CDR3aa: CASSVGSGSVSYNEQFF